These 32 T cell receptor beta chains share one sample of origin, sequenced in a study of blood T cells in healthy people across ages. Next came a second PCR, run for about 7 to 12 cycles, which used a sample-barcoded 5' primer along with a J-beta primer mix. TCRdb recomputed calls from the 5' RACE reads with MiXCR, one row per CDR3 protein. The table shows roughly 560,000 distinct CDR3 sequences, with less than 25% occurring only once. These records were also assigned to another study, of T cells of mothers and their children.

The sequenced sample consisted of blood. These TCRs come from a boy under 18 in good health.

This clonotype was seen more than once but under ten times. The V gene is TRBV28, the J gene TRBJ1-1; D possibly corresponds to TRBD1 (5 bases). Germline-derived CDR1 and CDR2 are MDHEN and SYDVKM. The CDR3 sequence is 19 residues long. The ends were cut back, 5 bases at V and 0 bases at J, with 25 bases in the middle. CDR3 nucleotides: TGTGCCAGCAGTCCCCCCGACCTACACGGGGGGTCGCTGAACACTGAAGCTTTCTTT. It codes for CASSPPDLHGGSLNTEAFF.

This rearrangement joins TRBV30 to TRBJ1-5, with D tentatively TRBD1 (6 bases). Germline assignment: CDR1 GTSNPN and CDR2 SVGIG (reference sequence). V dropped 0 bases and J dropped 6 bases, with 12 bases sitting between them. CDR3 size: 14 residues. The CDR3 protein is CAWSVGRGGQPQHF. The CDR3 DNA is TGTGCCTGGAGTGTGGGCAGGGGCGGTCAGCCCCAGCATTTT.

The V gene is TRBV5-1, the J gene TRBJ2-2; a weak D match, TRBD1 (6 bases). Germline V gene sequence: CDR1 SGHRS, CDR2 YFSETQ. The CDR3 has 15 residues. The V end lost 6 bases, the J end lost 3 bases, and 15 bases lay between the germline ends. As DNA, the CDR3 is TGCGCCAGCATCAAGGGGGACACCGACACCGGGGAGCTGTTTTTT. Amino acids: CASIKGDTDTGELFF.

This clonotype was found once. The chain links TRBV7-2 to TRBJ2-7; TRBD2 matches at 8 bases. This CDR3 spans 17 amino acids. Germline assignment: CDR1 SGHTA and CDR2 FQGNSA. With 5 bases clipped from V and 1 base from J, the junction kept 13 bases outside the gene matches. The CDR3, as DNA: TGTGCCAGCAGCGGGATGGATGGACTAGCTAGTTCCTACGAGCAGTACTTC. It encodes CASSGMDGLASSYEQYF.

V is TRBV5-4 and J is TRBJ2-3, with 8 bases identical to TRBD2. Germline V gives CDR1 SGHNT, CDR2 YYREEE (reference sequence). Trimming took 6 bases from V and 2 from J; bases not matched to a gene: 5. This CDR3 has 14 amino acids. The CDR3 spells CASTLAGDTDTQYF. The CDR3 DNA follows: TGTGCCAGCACCCTAGCGGGCGACACAGATACGCAGTATTTT. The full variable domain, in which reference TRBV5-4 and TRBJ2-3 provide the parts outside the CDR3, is ETGVTQSPTHLIKTRGQQVTLRCSSQSGHNTVSWYQQALGQGPQFIFQYYREEENGRGNFPPRFSGLQFPNYSSELNVNALELDDSALYLCASTLAGDTDTQYFGPGTRLTVL.

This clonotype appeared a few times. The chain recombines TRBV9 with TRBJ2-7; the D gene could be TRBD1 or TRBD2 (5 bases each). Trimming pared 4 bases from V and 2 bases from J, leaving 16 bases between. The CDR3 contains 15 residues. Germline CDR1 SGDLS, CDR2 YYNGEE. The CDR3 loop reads CASSPKRDGTYEQYF. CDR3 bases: TGTGCCAGCAGCCCAAAGAGGGACGGAACCTACGAGCAGTACTTC.

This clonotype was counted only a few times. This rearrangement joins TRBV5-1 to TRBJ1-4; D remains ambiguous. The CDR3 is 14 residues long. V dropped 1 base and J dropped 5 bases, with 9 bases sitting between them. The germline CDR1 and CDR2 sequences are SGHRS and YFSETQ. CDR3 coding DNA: TGCGCCAGCAGCTTGAGAGGCGACAATGAAAAACTGTTTTTT. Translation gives CASSLRGDNEKLFF.

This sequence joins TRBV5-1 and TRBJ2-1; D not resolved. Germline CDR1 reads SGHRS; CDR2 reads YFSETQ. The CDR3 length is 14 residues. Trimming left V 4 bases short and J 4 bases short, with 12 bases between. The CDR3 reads CASSIRTAYNEQFF. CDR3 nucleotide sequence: TGCGCCAGCAGCATTAGGACGGCGTACAATGAGCAGTTCTTC. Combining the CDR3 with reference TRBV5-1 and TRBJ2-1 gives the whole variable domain KAGVTQTPRYLIKTRGQQVTLSCSPISGHRSVSWYQQTPGQGLQFLFEYFSETQRNKGNFPGRFSGRQFSNSRSEMNVSTLELGDSALYLCASSIRTAYNEQFFGPGTRLTVL.

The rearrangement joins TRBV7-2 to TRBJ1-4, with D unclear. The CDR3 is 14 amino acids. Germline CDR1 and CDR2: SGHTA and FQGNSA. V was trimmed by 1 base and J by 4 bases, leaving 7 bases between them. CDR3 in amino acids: CASSLGGNNEKLFF. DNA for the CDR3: TGTGCCAGCAGCTTAGGGGGTAATAATGAAAAACTGTTTTTT.

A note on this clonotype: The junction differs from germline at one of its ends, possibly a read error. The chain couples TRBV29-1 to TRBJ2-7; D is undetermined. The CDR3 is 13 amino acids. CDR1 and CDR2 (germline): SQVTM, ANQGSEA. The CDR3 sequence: CSVQDGASNEQYF. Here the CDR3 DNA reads TGCAGCGTTCAAGATGGCGCGTCTAACGAGCAGTACTTC.

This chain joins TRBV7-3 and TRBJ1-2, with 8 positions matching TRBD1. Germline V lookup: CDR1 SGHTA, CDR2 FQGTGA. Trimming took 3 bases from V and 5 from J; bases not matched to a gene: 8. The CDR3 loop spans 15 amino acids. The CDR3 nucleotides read TGTGCCAGCAGCTTCCAGGACAGGGCTGATTATGGCTACACCTTC. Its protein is CASSFQDRADYGYTF.

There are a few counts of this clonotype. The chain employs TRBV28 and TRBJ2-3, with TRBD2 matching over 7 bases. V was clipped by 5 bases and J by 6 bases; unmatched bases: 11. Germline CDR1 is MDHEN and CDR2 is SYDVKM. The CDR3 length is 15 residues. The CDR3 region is CASSPPGGSDDTQYF. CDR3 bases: TGTGCCAGCAGTCCCCCCGGGGGGAGTGACGATACGCAGTATTTT.

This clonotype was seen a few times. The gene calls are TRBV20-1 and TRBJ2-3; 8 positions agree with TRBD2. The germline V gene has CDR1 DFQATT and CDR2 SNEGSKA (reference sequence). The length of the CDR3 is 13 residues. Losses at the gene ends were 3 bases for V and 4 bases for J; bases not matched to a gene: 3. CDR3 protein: CSASGGAADTQYF. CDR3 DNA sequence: TGCAGTGCTAGCGGGGGGGCCGCAGATACGCAGTATTTT.

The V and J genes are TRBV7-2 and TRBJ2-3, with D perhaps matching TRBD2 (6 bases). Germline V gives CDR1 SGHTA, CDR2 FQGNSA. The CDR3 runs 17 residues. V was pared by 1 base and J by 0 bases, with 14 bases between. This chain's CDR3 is CASSLVGAGPSTDTQYF. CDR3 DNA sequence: TGTGCCAGCAGCTTAGTTGGAGCGGGTCCGAGCACAGATACGCAGTATTTT.

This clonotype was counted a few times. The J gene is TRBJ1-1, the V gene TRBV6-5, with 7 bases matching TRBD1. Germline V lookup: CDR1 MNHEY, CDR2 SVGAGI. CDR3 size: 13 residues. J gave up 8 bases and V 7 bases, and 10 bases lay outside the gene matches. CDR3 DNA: TGTGCCAGCACTCACCAGGGGGAGAGGGAAGCTTTCTTT. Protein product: CASTHQGEREAFF.

CDR3 sequence (DNA): TGTGCCACCAGCTCTGCTCACCGGCGTTGGGAGACCCAGTACTTC. Residues: CATSSAHRRWETQYF. The V gene is TRBV15, the J gene TRBJ2-5, with D uncertain. The CDR3 is 15 residues long. V dropped 5 bases and J dropped 5 bases, with 18 bases sitting between them. Germline V lookup: CDR1 LNHNV, CDR2 YYDKDF (reference sequence).

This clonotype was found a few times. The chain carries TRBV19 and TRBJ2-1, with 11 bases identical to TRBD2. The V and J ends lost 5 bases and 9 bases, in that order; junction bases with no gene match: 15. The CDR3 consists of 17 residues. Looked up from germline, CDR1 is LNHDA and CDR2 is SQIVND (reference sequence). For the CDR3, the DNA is TGTGCCAGTAGTGGTCTGGTCGATAGCGGGAGGGCCACTGAGCAGTTCTTC. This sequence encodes CASSGLVDSGRATEQFF.

The CDR3 is CATSSGGLTSTDTQYF. The CDR3 DNA follows: TGTGCCACCAGTAGCGGGGGCCTTACTAGCACAGATACGCAGTATTTT. V gene TRBV24-1 combines with J gene TRBJ2-3, with 8 bases aligning to TRBD2. The CDR3 extends over 16 amino acids. The junction had 7 bases not matched to a gene; V was cut back by 6 bases and J by 0 bases. CDR1 and CDR2 (germline): KGHDR, SFDVKD.

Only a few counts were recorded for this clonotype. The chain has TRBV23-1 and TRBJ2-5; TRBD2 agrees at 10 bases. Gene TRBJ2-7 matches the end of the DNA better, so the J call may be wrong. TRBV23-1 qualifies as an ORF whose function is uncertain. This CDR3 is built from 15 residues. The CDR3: CASAVPGLAAIEQYF. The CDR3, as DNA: TGCGCCAGCGCCGTCCCAGGACTAGCGGCAATCGAGCAGTACTTC.

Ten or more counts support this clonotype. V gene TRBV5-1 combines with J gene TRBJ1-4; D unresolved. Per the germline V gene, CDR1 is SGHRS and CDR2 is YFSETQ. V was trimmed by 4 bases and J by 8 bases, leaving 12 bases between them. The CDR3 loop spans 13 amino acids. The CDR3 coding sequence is TGCGCCAGCAGCCTACGGATGACGGAAAAACTGTTTTTT. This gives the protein CASSLRMTEKLFF.

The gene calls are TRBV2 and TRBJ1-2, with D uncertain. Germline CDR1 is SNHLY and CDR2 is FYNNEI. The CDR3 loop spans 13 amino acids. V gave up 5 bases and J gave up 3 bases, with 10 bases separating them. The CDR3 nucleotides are TGTGCCAGCAGTTCGAGGATGGACTATGGCTACACCTTC. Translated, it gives CASSSRMDYGYTF.

The CDR3 protein is CASSLQGDRGGYTF. The CDR3, as DNA: TGTGCCAGCAGCCTCCAGGGGGACCGGGGTGGCTACACCTTC. The V and J genes are TRBV12-3 or TRBV12-4 and TRBJ1-2; 7 bases align to TRBD1. CDR3 length equals 14 residues. With V trimmed by 6 bases and J by 7 bases, 11 bases remained unmatched.

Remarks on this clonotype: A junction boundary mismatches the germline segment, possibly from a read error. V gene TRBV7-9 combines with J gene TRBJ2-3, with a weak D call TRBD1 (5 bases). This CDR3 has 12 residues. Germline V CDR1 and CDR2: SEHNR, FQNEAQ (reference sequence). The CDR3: CAGSPGFGTQYF. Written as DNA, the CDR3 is TGTGCCGGCAGCCCAGGGTTTGGTACGCAGTATTTT.

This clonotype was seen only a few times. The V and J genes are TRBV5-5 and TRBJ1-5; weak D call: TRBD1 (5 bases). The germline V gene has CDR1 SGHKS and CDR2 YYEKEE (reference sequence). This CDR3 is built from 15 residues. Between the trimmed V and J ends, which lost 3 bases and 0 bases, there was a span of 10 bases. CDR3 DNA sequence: TGTGCCAGCAGCTCAGGGCTATATAGCAATCAGCCCCAGCATTTT. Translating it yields CASSSGLYSNQPQHF.

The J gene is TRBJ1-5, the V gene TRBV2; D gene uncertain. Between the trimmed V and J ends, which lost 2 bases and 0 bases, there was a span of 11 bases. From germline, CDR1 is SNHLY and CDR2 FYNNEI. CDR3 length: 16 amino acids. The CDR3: CASSERTWGSNQPQHF. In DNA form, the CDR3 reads TGTGCCAGCAGTGAACGGACCTGGGGTAGCAATCAGCCCCAGCATTTT.

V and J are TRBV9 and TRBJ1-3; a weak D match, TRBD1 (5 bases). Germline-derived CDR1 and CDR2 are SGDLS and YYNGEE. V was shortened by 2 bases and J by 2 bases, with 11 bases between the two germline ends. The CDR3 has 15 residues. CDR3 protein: CASSVDSPAGNTIYF. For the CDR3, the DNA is TGTGCCAGCAGCGTCGACAGTCCGGCTGGAAACACCATATATTTT.

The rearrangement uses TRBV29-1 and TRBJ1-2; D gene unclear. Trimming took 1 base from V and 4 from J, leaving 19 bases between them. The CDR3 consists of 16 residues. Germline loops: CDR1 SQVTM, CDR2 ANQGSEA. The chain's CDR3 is CSVEVFRKHRGYGYTF. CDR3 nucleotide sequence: TGCAGCGTTGAAGTCTTCCGGAAACACCGGGGCTATGGCTACACCTTC. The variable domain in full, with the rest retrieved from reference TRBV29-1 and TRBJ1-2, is SAVISQKPSRDICQRGTSLTIQCQVDSQVTMMFWYRQQPGQSLTLIATANQGSEATYESGFVIDKFPISRPNLTFSTLTVSNMSPEDSSIYLCSVEVFRKHRGYGYTFGSGTRLTVV.

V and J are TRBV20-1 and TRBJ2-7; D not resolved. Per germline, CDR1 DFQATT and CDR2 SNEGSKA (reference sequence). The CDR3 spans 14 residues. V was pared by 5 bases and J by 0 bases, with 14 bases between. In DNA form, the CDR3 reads TGCAGTGCTTCTCGGGCGGCCAGCTCCTACGAGCAGTACTTC. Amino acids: CSASRAASSYEQYF.

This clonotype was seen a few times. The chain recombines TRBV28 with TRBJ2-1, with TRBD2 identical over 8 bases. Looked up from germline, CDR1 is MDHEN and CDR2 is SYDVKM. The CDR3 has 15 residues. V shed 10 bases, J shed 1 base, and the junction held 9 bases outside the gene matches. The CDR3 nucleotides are TGTGCCACCCATATCCGGGAGGGTTCCTACAATGAGCAGTTCTTC. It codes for CATHIREGSYNEQFF.

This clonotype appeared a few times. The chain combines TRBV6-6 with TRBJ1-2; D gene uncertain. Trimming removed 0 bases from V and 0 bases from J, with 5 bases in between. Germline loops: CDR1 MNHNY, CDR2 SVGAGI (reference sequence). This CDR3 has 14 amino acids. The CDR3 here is CASSYSPANYGYTF. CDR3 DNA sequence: TGTGCCAGCAGTTACTCGCCAGCTAACTATGGCTACACCTTC.

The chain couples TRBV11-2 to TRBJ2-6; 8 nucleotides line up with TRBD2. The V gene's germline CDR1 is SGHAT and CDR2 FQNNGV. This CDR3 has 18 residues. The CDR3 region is CTTLSGKVSSSGANVLTF. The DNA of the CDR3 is TGTACCACCCTTAGCGGGAAGGTCTCGAGCTCTGGGGCCAACGTCCTGACTTTC.

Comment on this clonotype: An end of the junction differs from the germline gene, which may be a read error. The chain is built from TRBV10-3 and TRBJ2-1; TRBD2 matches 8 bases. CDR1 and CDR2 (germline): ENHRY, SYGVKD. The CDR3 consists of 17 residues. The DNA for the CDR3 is TGTGCCATTAGTGACCCTAAAGCGGGAGCAAACTACAATGAGCAGTTCTTC. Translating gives CAISDPKAGANYNEQFF.